This T cell receptor beta chain comes out of a study of cytomegalovirus exposure and HLA in healthy donors. Overall study findings and caveats: Later genetic work tied a missense DCLRE1C variant to beta-chain V and J trimming. TRBV6-2, TRBV6-3 and some other V segments were excluded as indistinguishable.

CDR1 and CDR2 (germline): SGHTA, FQGNSA. This CDR3 is 14 amino acids long. V lost 8 bases, J lost 0 bases, and 10 bases lay in between. This clone showed up just once. Its antigen is undetermined. In the PCR, 60 Vbeta and 13 Jbeta primers were used. Sequencing was performed with immunoSEQ multiplex PCR; in TCRdb, only in-frame clones are kept and a portion is missing. The data hold around 53,000 clones, with over 70% observed a single time. Sequencing was performed on PBMCs. This clonotype was obtained from a man younger than 30 in good health and CMV-seronegative. The gene calls are TRBV7-2 and TRBJ2-2, with D uncertain. The CDR3 loop is CASSLQANTGELFF. For the CDR3, the DNA is TGTGCCAGCTCTCTTCAGGCGAACACCGGGGAGCTGTTTTTT.